The 32 T cell receptor beta chains presented below share a single source sample, sequenced in a study of blood T cell repertoires in COVID-19. Method: immunoSEQ multiplex PCR; TCRdb's copy keeps in-frame clones and lacks some. The sample yields around 110,000 clones, approximately 82% seen once. Sample: peripheral blood. The receptors derive from a man between 65 and 85 years old with active or convalescent COVID-19.

The genes are TRBV6-2 or TRBV6-3 and TRBJ2-1; 8 bases are a match to TRBD1. The germline CDR1 and CDR2 sequences are MNHEY and SVGEGT. After removal of 4 bases from V and 7 bases from J, the junction contained 9 bases not matched to a gene. The length of the CDR3 is 15 residues. CDR3: CASSFRDRNLNEQFF. DNA of the CDR3: TGTGCCAGCAGTTTCCGGGACAGGAACTTGAATGAGCAGTTCTTC.

The rearrangement links TRBV5-1 to TRBJ2-1; TRBD2 might be the D (6 bases). The CDR3 has 16 amino acids. V lost 0 bases and J lost 6, with 16 bases in between. CDR1 and CDR2 from the germline V gene are SGHRS and YFSETQ. CDR3 amino acids: CASSLDNREWGNEQFF. The CDR3 DNA reads TGCGCCAGCAGCTTGGATAATCGGGAGTGGGGCAATGAGCAGTTCTTC.

This chain links TRBV5-1 with TRBJ1-6, with D maybe TRBD1 (6 bases). Trimming removed 4 bases from V and 8 bases from J, with 16 bases in between. The CDR3 is made up of 15 amino acids. Germline loops: CDR1 SGHRS, CDR2 YFSETQ. The CDR3 DNA reads as TGCGCCAGCAGCATTGGACAGTTCTCAGATTCACCCCTCCACTTT. Its protein is CASSIGQFSDSPLHF.

V is TRBV12-3 or TRBV12-4 and J is TRBJ1-2; D is ambiguous. Trimming took off 4 bases at V and 3 bases at J, with 9 bases between the two ends. The CDR3 covers 13 residues. In DNA form, the CDR3 reads TGTGCCAGCAGTTCGGCGGATGACTATGGCTACACCTTC. Amino acids: CASSSADDYGYTF.

For the CDR3, the DNA is TGTGCCAGTACCCTCGGGACAGGGATTGGTTATGGCTACACCTTC. Translation: CASTLGTGIGYGYTF. The rearrangement uses TRBV19 and TRBJ1-2, with 9 positions matching TRBD1. V trimming: 7 bases; J trimming: 5 bases; junction bases outside the gene matches: 11. This CDR3 has 15 residues. Germline V gives CDR1 LNHDA, CDR2 SQIVND (reference sequence).

The chain carries TRBV10-3 and TRBJ2-1; a weak D match, TRBD1 (5 bases). CDR3 length equals 15 residues. Trimming took 6 bases from V and 0 from J, leaving 12 bases between them. CDR1 and CDR2 from the germline V gene are ENHRY and SYGVKD. Here the CDR3 reads CAIREDRSSYNEQFF. The CDR3 coding sequence is TGTGCCATCAGAGAAGACAGAAGCTCCTACAATGAGCAGTTCTTC.

This clone was detected only once. V usage is TRBV27 and J usage is TRBJ2-2, with TRBD2 matching 7 bases. The CDR3 length is 13 residues. Germline V gene lookup returns CDR1 MNHEY and CDR2 SMNVEV (reference sequence). V trimming: 6 bases; J trimming: 9 bases; junction bases outside the gene matches: 7. The CDR3 DNA sequence: TGTGCCAGCAGACAGCGGGGCAACTGGGAGCTGTTTTTT. It specifies CASRQRGNWELFF.

V gene TRBV6-5 combines with J gene TRBJ1-4; D is possibly TRBD1 (5 bases). The CDR3 totals 12 residues. V was shortened by 8 bases and J by 6 bases, with 10 bases between the two germline ends. In germline, CDR1 is MNHEY, CDR2 SVGAGI. The CDR3 DNA is TGTGCCAGCGCGCGACAGTATGAAAAACTGTTTTTT. This sequence encodes CASARQYEKLFF.

The J gene is TRBJ1-2, the V gene TRBV6-1; D uncertain. This CDR3 is 13 amino acids long. Looked up from germline, CDR1 is MNHNS and CDR2 is SASEGT. Trimming cost V 1 base and J 3 bases, with 6 bases left between them. CDR3 protein: CASSEEAYYGYTF. Written as DNA, the CDR3 is TGTGCCAGCAGTGAAGAAGCCTACTATGGCTACACCTTC.

The chain combines TRBV7-2 with TRBJ1-1, with no clear D. Per germline, CDR1 SGHTA and CDR2 FQGNSA. The CDR3 spans 13 residues. V was trimmed by 3 bases and J by 0 bases, leaving 5 bases between them. The CDR3 protein is CASSFQMNTEAFF. For the CDR3, the DNA is TGTGCCAGCAGCTTCCAGATGAACACTGAAGCTTTCTTT.

The chain carries TRBV19 and TRBJ1-3; D possibly corresponds to TRBD1 (6 bases). The CDR3 spans 15 residues. CDR1 is LNHDA, CDR2 SQIVND, per germline (reference sequence). V was trimmed by 6 bases and J by 2 bases, leaving 14 bases between them. CDR3 in DNA: TGTGCCAGTAGCAATCAGGGGAGCCCTGGAAACACCATATATTTT. Its protein product is CASSNQGSPGNTIYF.

V gene TRBV6-1 combines with J gene TRBJ1-5; TRBD1 is a possible D gene (6 bases). The V gene lost 1 base and the J gene lost 5 bases, with 12 bases spanning the gap. Germline CDR1 and CDR2: MNHNS and SASEGT. CDR3 size: 15 residues. This chain's CDR3 is CASSEGLWGHQPQHF. CDR3 DNA: TGTGCCAGCAGTGAAGGGTTGTGGGGGCATCAGCCCCAGCATTTT.

The rearrangement uses TRBV6-5 and TRBJ1-1; the D gene is possibly TRBD1 (6 bases). Per germline, CDR1 MNHEY and CDR2 SVGAGI. CDR3 length: 14 amino acids. Trimming cost V 7 bases and J 4 bases, with 16 bases left between them. The CDR3 sequence is CASILQGSGTEAFF. As DNA, the CDR3 is TGTGCCAGCATCTTGCAGGGGAGCGGCACTGAAGCTTTCTTT.

The chain joins TRBV29-1 to TRBJ1-2; 9 bases are shared with TRBD1. Trimming took 7 bases from V and 4 from J; bases not matched to a gene: 7. The CDR3 consists of 13 residues. CDR1 and CDR2 (germline): SQVTM, ANQGSEA. In nucleotides, the CDR3 is TGCAGCGCCGGTGAGGGACAGGGCTATGGCTACACCTTC. It codes for CSAGEGQGYGYTF.

V and J are TRBV28 and TRBJ1-2; no firm D call. Germline-derived CDR1 and CDR2 are MDHEN and SYDVKM. The CDR3 is 17 amino acids. Trimming pared 3 bases from V and 4 bases from J, leaving 21 bases between. CDR3 coding DNA: TGTGCCAGCAGTTTGATATATCGGGGAACAAAATCCTATGGCTACACCTTC. Its protein is CASSLIYRGTKSYGYTF.

J is TRBJ2-5 and V is TRBV6-2 or TRBV6-3; 8 bases fit TRBD1. Unmatched junction bases numbered 6, after V lost 4 bases and J lost 2 bases. In germline, CDR1 is MNHEY, CDR2 SVGEGT. The length of the CDR3 is 15 residues. CDR3 region: CASSWIGQGQETQYF. CDR3 DNA: TGTGCCAGCAGTTGGATCGGACAGGGTCAAGAGACCCAGTACTTC.

The chain links TRBV5-1 to TRBJ1-2; a possible D gene is TRBD1 (5 bases). Germline CDR1 reads SGHRS; CDR2 reads YFSETQ. The CDR3 is made up of 14 amino acids. V gave up 0 bases and J gave up 14 bases, with 20 bases separating them. The CDR3 DNA reads TGCGCCAGCAGCTTGGGCCAAGGAGGGGCCCCGAAGACCTTC. The encoded protein is CASSLGQGGAPKTF.

The CDR3 protein is CASSPRGGDQPQHF. The CDR3 DNA is TGCGCCAGCAGTCCCAGGGGAGGGGATCAGCCCCAGCATTTT. V gene TRBV5-1 combines with J gene TRBJ1-5; D may be TRBD1 (6 bases). This CDR3 spans 14 amino acids. V was clipped by 5 bases and J by 5 bases, with 14 bases between them. CDR1 is SGHRS and CDR2 is YFSETQ in the germline V gene.

This clone was picked up one time. This chain links TRBV4-1 with TRBJ1-4; a weak D match, TRBD1 (6 bases). The CDR3 extends over 17 amino acids. The germline V and J ends were trimmed by 3 bases and 0 bases, with 14 bases remaining between them. Germline values: CDR1 MGHRA, CDR2 YSYEKL. CDR3 coding DNA: TGCGCCAGCAGCCAGCACAGGGATTCTGCAACTAATGAAAAACTGTTTTTT. Protein sequence: CASSQHRDSATNEKLFF.

The V call is TRBV4-3, the J call TRBJ2-7; a possible D gene is TRBD2 (6 bases). Per the germline V gene, CDR1 is LGHNA and CDR2 is YSLEER. The CDR3 totals 15 residues. With 2 bases removed from V and 6 bases from J, the gap between germline ends came to 17 bases. The CDR3, as DNA: TGCGCCAGCAGCCAAAGGGGCGGGAAGTACGGCGAGCAGTACTTC. It is translated as CASSQRGGKYGEQYF.

The rearrangement joins TRBV13 to TRBJ2-5, with TRBD2 matching 11 bases. Germline-derived CDR1 and CDR2 are PRHDT and FYEKMQ (reference sequence). The CDR3 consists of 15 residues. V trimming: 3 bases; J trimming: 5 bases; junction bases outside the gene matches: 5. CDR3 protein: CASSFSGRAGETQYF. In DNA form, the CDR3 reads TGTGCCAGCAGCTTTAGCGGGAGGGCCGGTGAGACCCAGTACTTC.

This chain links TRBV28 with TRBJ2-7; D might be TRBD2 (5 bases). Per germline, CDR1 MDHEN and CDR2 SYDVKM. This CDR3 has 14 amino acids. V was shortened by 6 bases and J by 3 bases, with 15 bases between the two germline ends. CDR3 sequence (DNA): TGTGCCAGCAGCCCGGTAATGCGGGTCTACGAGCAGTACTTC. Translated: CASSPVMRVYEQYF.

This rearrangement joins TRBV20-1 to TRBJ1-1; D not resolved. The CDR3 sequence is 11 residues long. V lost 6 bases and J lost 9, with 14 bases in between. Germline V gene lookup returns CDR1 DFQATT and CDR2 SNEGSKA (reference sequence). The CDR3 DNA sequence: TGCAGTGCCAAGTCGGACGGGAAAGCTTTCTTT. This gives the protein CSAKSDGKAFF.

The rearrangement joins TRBV5-1 to TRBJ1-1, with D uncertain. Trimming took 4 bases from V and 4 from J, leaving 11 bases between them. Germline assignment: CDR1 SGHRS and CDR2 YFSETQ. The CDR3 is made up of 13 amino acids. The CDR3 spells CASSVEASTEAFF. CDR3 nucleotides: TGCGCCAGCAGCGTCGAGGCTAGCACTGAAGCTTTCTTT. Full variable domain (missing parts from reference TRBV5-1 and TRBJ1-1): KAGVTQTPRYLIKTRGQQVTLSCSPISGHRSVSWYQQTPGQGLQFLFEYFSETQRNKGNFPGRFSGRQFSNSRSEMNVSTLELGDSALYLCASSVEASTEAFFGQGTRLTVV.

This chain links TRBV4-1 with TRBJ2-7; 9 nucleotides agree with TRBD2. CDR1 is MGHRA and CDR2 is YSYEKL in the germline V gene. The junction had 7 bases not matched to a gene; V was cut back by 0 bases and J by 4 bases. This CDR3 comprises 16 residues. CDR3: CASSQDDSGRSYEQYF. The CDR3 DNA reads as TGCGCCAGCAGCCAAGATGACAGCGGGAGGTCGTACGAGCAGTACTTC.

The chain employs TRBV4-1 and TRBJ1-3; D ambiguous. V shed 1 base and J shed 2 bases, with 9 bases lying between them. Germline V gives CDR1 MGHRA, CDR2 YSYEKL. The CDR3 runs 15 residues. The CDR3 DNA follows: TGCGCCAGCAGCCAAGCGGGGTTTACTGGAAACACCATATATTTT. Translating it yields CASSQAGFTGNTIYF.

The chain's CDR3 is CASSFQLDTQYF. DNA of the CDR3: TGTGCCAGCAGCTTCCAGTTAGATACGCAGTATTTT. This chain links TRBV7-9 with TRBJ2-3; no clear D gene. The V end was cut by 3 bases, the J end by 5 bases, with 6 bases between. CDR3 size: 12 residues. The V gene's germline CDR1 is SEHNR and CDR2 FQNEAQ (reference sequence).

The table lists this clone with a count of one. The chain couples TRBV7-2 to TRBJ2-5; 7 bases are a match to TRBD2. V lost 4 bases and J lost 5; bases outside the gene matches: 10. Germline values: CDR1 SGHTA, CDR2 FQGNSA. The CDR3 runs to 15 residues. The CDR3 nucleotides are TGTGCCAGCAGCTCGGGAGGAGTAGCGGCGGAGACCCAGTACTTC. It translates to CASSSGGVAAETQYF.

The rearrangement links TRBV7-9 to TRBJ1-2, with D possibly TRBD1 on 6 matching bases. Germline assignment: CDR1 SEHNR and CDR2 FQNEAQ (reference sequence). This CDR3 contains 14 residues. The germline V and J ends were trimmed by 3 bases and 8 bases, with 16 bases remaining between them. For the CDR3, the DNA is TGTGCCAGCAGCTTTTCAGGGGACGAAGGGGGCTACACCTTC. It encodes CASSFSGDEGGYTF.

The chain uses TRBV29-1 and TRBJ1-1; D might be TRBD1 (5 bases). The CDR3 is 12 amino acids. V lost 8 bases to trimming and J lost 1 base, with 11 bases between them. Germline CDR1 and CDR2: SQVTM and ANQGSEA. CDR3 in amino acids: CSSRQGNTEAFF. In DNA form, the CDR3 reads TGCAGCTCTCGTCAGGGGAACACTGAAGCTTTCTTT.

As concerns this clone: Other DNA sequences from this sample encode an identical CDR3 as well. The J gene is TRBJ2-1, the V gene TRBV18, with D perhaps TRBD2 (6 bases). From germline, CDR1 is KGHSH and CDR2 LQKENI. The CDR3 is made up of 15 amino acids. V was trimmed by 1 base and J by 1 base, leaving 8 bases between them. The CDR3, as DNA: TGTGCCAGCTCACCACTAGCGGCATCCTACAATGAGCAGTTCTTC. Its protein is CASSPLAASYNEQFF.

This clone was seen more than once but under ten times. Other nucleotide sequences from this sample produce the same CDR3. The chain couples TRBV19 to TRBJ2-7, with D possibly matching TRBD1 (6 bases). V was pared by 3 bases and J by 2 bases, with 11 bases between. This CDR3 region has 14 residues. The germline V gene encodes CDR1 LNHDA and CDR2 SQIVND (reference sequence). This chain's CDR3 is CASSIGQRTYEQYF. CDR3 DNA: TGTGCCAGTAGTATTGGACAGAGGACCTACGAGCAGTACTTC.